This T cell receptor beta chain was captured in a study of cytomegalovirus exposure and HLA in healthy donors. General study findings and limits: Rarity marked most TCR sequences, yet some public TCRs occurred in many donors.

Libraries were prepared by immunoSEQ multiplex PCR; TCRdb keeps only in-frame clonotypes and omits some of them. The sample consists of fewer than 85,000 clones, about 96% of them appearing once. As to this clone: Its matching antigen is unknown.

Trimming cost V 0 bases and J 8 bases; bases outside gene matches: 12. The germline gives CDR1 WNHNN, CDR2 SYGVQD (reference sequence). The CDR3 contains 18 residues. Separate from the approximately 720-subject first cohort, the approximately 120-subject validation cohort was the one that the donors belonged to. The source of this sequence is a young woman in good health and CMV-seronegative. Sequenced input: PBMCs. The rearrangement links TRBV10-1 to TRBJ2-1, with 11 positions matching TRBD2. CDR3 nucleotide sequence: TGCGCCAGCAGTGAGTCAGGTAGCGGGAGGGCCGTATTACATGAGCAGTTCTTC. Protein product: CASSESGSGRAVLHEQFF.